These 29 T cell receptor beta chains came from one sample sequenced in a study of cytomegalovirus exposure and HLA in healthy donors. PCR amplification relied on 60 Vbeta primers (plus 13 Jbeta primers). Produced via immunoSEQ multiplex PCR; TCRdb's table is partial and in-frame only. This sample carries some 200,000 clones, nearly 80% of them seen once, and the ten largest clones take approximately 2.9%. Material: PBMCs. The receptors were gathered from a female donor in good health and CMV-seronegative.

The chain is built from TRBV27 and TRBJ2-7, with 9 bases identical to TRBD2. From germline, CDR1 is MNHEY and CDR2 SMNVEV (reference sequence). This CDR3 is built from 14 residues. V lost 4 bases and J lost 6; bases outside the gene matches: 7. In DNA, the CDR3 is TGTGCCAGCAGTTATCTGGTAGCGGGAGTCGAGCAGTACTTC. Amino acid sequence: CASSYLVAGVEQYF.

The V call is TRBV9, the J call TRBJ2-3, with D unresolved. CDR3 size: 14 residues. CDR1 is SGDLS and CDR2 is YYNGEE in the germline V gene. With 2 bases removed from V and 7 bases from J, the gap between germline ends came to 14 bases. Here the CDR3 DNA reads TGTGCCAGCAGCGTGAACACAGCCACGAATACGCAGTATTTT. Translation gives CASSVNTATNTQYF.

CDR3 bases: TGTGCCAGCAGCTTGGTTGGGACAGTCTCCCTCGGCAATCAGCCCCAGCATTTT. It codes for CASSLVGTVSLGNQPQHF. The rearrangement links TRBV5-5 to TRBJ1-5, with 7 nucleotides matching TRBD1. Germline-derived CDR1 and CDR2 are SGHKS and YYEKEE (reference sequence). The CDR3 consists of 18 residues. With 0 bases clipped from V and 2 bases from J, the junction kept 11 bases outside the gene matches.

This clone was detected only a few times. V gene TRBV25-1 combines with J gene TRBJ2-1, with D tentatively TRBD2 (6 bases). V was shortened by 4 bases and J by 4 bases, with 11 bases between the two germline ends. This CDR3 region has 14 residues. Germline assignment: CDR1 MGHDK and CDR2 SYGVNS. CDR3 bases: TGTGCCAGCAGTGGTCCCGGGACTTACAATGAGCAGTTCTTC. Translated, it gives CASSGPGTYNEQFF.

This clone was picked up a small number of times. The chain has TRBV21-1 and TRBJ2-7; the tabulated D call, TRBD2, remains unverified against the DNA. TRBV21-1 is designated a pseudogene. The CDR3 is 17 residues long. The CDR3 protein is CASSKGTSGRKSYEQYF. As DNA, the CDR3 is TGTGCCAGCAGCAAAGGGACTAGCGGGAGGAAGTCCTACGAGCAGTACTTC.

This CDR3 reads CASSIPLQGQPGYEQYF. The CDR3 coding sequence is TGTGCCAGCAGTATCCCCCTTCAGGGGCAGCCGGGCTACGAGCAGTACTTC. The chain employs TRBV27 and TRBJ2-7; tentatively, D is TRBD1 (6 bases). V lost 5 bases and J 3 bases, leaving 23 bases between the germline ends. Germline V gene data show CDR1 as MNHEY and CDR2 as SMNVEV (reference sequence). The CDR3 is made up of 17 amino acids.

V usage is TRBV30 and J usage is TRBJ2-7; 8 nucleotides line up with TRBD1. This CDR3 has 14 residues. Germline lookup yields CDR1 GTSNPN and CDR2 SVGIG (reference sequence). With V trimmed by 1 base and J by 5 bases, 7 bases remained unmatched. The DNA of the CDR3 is TGTGCCTGGAGTGGGGGCAGGGGGCGAAACGAGCAGTACTTC. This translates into CAWSGGRGRNEQYF.

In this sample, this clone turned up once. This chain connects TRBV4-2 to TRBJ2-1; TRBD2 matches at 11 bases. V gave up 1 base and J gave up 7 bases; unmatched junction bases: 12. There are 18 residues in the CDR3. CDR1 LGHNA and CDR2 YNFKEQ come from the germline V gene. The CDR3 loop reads CASSQVGLAGGRVNEQFF. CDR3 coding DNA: TGTGCCAGCAGCCAAGTAGGCTTAGCGGGGGGGCGAGTAAATGAGCAGTTCTTC.

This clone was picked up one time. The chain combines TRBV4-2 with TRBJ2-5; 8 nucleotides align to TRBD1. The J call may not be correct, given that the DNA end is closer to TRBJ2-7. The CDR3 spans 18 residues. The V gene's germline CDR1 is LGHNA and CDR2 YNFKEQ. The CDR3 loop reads CASSERGTQGARSYEQYF. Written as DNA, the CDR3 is TGTGCCAGCAGCGAAAGGGGGACCCAGGGGGCGAGGTCCTACGAGCAGTACTTC.

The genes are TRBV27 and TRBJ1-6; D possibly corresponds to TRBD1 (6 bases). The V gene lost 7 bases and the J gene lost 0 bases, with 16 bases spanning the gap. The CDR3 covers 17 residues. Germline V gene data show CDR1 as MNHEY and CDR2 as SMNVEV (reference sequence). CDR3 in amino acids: CASTRTTGSSYNSPLHF. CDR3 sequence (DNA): TGTGCCAGCACCCGAACAACAGGGAGCTCCTATAATTCACCCCTCCACTTT.

CDR3 amino acids: CASSFGYSYEQYF. In DNA form, the CDR3 reads TGTGCCAGTAGTTTCGGGTATTCCTACGAGCAGTACTTC. V gene TRBV19 combines with J gene TRBJ2-7; no clear D gene. Per the germline V gene, CDR1 is LNHDA and CDR2 is SQIVND (reference sequence). V lost 5 bases, J lost 1 base, and 9 bases lay in between. The CDR3 runs to 13 residues.

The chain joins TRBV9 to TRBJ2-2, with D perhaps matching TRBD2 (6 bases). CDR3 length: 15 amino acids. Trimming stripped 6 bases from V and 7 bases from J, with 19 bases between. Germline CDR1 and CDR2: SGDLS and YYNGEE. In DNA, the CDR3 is TGTGCCAGCACCTCTCTACGGGAGCCGGGCGGGGAGCTGTTTTTT. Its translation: CASTSLREPGGELFF. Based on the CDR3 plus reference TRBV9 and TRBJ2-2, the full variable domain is DSGVTQTPKHLITATGQRVTLRCSPRSGDLSVYWYQQSLDQGLQFLIQYYNGEERAKGNILERFSAQQFPDLHSELNLSSLELGDSALYFCASTSLREPGGELFFGEGSRLTVL.

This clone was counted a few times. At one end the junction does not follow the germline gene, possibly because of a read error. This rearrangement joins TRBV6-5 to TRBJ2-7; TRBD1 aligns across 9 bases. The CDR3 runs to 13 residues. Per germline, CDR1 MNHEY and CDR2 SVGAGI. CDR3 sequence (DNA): TGTGCCAGCAGTTACGGGACAGGGTTTCTTCCAACCTTC. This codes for CASSYGTGFLPTF.

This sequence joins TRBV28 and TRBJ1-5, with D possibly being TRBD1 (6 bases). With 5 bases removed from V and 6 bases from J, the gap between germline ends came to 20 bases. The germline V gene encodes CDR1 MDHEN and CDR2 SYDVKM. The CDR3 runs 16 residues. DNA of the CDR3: TGTGCCAGCAGTCCCTCTTCAGGGGCGGCCGGTCAGCCCCAGCATTTT. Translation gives CASSPSSGAAGQPQHF.

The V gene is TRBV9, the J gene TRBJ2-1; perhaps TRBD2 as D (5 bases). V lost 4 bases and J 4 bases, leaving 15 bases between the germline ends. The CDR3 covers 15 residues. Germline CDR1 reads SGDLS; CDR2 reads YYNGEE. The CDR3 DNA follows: TGTGCCAGCAGCCGCCCAGGACTCTCATACAATGAGCAGTTCTTC. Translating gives CASSRPGLSYNEQFF.

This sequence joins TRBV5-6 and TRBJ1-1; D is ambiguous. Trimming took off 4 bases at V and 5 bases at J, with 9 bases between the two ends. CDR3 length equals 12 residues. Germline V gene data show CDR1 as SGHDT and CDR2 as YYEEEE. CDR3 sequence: CASSPGGTEAFF. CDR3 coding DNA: TGTGCCAGCAGCCCGGGTGGTACTGAAGCTTTCTTT.

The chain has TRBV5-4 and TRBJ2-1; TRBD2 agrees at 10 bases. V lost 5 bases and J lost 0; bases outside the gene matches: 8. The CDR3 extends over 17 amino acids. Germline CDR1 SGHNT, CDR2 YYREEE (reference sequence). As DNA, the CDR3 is TGTGCCAGCAGTTTCGCAGCGGGAGGGTCCTCCTACAATGAGCAGTTCTTC. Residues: CASSFAAGGSSYNEQFF.

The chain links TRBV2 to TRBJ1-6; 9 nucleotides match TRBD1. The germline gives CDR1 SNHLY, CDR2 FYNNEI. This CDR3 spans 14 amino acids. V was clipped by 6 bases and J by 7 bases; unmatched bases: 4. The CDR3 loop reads CASSSGQGNSPLHF. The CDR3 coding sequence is TGTGCCAGCAGCTCGGGACAGGGAAATTCACCCCTCCACTTT.

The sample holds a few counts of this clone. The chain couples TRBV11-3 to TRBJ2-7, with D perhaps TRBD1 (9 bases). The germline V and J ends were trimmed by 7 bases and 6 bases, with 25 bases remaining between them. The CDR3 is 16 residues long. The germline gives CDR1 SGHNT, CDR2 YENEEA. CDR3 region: CASNSAGVGQGSEQYF. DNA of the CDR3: TGTGCCAGCAACTCAGCGGGGGTGGGACAGGGTTCCGAGCAGTACTTC.

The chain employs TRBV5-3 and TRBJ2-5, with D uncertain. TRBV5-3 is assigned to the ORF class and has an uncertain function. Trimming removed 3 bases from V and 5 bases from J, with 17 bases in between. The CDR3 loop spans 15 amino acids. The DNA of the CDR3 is TGTGCCAGAAGCTCCCGTATTGCGGTCCGGGAGACCCAGTACTTC. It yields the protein CARSSRIAVRETQYF.

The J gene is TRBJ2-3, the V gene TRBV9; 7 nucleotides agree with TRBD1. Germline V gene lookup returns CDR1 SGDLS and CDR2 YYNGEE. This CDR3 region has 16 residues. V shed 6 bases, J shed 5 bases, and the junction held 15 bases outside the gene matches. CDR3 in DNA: TGTGCCAGCAACGGAAAGGGGGCTACGGCTCAAGATACGCAGTATTTT. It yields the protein CASNGKGATAQDTQYF. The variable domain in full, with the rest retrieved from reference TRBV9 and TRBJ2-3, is DSGVTQTPKHLITATGQRVTLRCSPRSGDLSVYWYQQSLDQGLQFLIQYYNGEERAKGNILERFSAQQFPDLHSELNLSSLELGDSALYFCASNGKGATAQDTQYFGPGTRLTVL.

The CDR3, as DNA: TGCGCCAGCAGCCCAGGACTAGCGGGGGGCAGATACAATGAGCAGTTCTTC. This sequence encodes CASSPGLAGGRYNEQFF. This chain joins TRBV5-1 and TRBJ2-1; 14 nucleotides align to TRBD2. The CDR3 is made up of 17 amino acids. V lost 4 bases and J lost 4; bases outside the gene matches: 7. The germline V gene encodes CDR1 SGHRS and CDR2 YFSETQ.

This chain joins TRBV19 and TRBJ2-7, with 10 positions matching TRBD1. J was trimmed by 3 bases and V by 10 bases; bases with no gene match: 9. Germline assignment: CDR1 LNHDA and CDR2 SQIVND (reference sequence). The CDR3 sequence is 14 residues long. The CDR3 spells CATSYRDRGYEQYF. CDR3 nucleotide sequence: TGTGCCACGTCGTACCGGGACAGGGGCTACGAGCAGTACTTC.

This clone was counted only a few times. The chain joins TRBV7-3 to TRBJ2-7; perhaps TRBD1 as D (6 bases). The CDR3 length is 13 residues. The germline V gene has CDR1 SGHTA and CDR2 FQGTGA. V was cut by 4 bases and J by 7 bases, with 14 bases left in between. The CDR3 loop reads CASSSQGTGEQYF. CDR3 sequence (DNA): TGTGCCAGCAGCTCCCAGGGGACGGGGGAGCAGTACTTC.

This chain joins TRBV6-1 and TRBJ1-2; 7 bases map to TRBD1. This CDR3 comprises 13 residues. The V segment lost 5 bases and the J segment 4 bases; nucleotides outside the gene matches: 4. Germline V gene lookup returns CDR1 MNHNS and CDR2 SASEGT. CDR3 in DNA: TGTGCCAGCAGTAACAGGGGCGGCTATGGCTACACCTTC. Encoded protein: CASSNRGGYGYTF.

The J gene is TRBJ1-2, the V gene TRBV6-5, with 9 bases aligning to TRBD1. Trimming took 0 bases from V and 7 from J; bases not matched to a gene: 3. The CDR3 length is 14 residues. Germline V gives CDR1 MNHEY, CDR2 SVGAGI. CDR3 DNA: TGTGCCAGCAGTTACTCGGACAGGGGAGGTGGCTACACCTTC. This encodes CASSYSDRGGGYTF.

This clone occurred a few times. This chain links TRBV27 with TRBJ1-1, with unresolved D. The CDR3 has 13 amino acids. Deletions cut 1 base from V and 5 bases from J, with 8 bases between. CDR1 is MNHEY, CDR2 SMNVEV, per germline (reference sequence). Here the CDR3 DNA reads TGTGCCAGCAGTTTATTTGTCAGAACTGAAGCTTTCTTT. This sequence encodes CASSLFVRTEAFF.

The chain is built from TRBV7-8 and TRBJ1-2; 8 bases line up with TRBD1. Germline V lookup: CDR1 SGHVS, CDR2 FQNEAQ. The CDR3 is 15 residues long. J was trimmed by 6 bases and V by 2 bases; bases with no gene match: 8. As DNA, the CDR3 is TGTGCCAGCAGCTTATACAATGACAGGGGTGATGGCTACACCTTC. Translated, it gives CASSLYNDRGDGYTF.

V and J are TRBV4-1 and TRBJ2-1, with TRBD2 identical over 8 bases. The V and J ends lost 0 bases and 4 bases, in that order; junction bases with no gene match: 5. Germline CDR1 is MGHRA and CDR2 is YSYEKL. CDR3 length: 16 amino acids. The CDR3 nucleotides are TGCGCCAGCAGCCAAGAATCTAGCGGGTTATACAATGAGCAGTTCTTC. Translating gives CASSQESSGLYNEQFF.